These T cell receptor beta chains were read from a single sample in a study of early T cells in non-severe SARS-CoV-2 infection. TCRdb used MiXCR to reprocess the 5' RACE reads, holding one entry per CDR3 protein. The sample lists about 33,000 distinct CDR3 sequences, 5.3% occurring once. The sequenced sample was whole blood. These receptor sequences come from an adult who was a healthcare worker with PCR-confirmed SARS-CoV-2 infection or an uninfected control (not recorded which). Each CDR3 is given with its conserved first and last residue. D genes are given only for firm matches. Where a row states a size, it is once, few, many or the class of an expanded clone; other rows omit it.

clone size	J gene	D gene	V gene	CDR3 protein	CDR3 DNA
many	TRBJ1-6	.	TRBV30	CAWSQPGGALHF	TGTGCCTGGAGTCAACCCGGAGGGGCCCTCCACTTT
few	TRBJ2-3	.	TRBV5-4	CASSLQGTSTDTQYF	TGTGCCAGCAGCTTGCAGGGGACGAGCACAGATACGCAGTATTTT
.	TRBJ1-2	.	TRBV12-3/TRBV12-4	CASSLRQDGYTF	TGTGCCAGCAGTTTGAGACAAGACGGCTACACCTTC
.	TRBJ2-1	.	TRBV7-9	CASSPWTYNEQFF	TGTGCCAGCAGCCCGTGGACCTACAATGAGCAGTTCTTC
.	TRBJ1-1	.	TRBV5-4	CASSLALSEAFF	TGTGCCAGCAGCCTGGCCCTCTCCGAAGCTTTCTTT
few	TRBJ2-1	.	TRBV19	CASSRMGGNEQFF	TGTGCCAGTAGTCGCATGGGTGGGAATGAGCAGTTCTTC
.	TRBJ1-2	.	TRBV10-3	CAISESSLYGYTF	TGTGCCATCAGTGAGTCGAGTCTCTATGGCTACACCTTC
many	TRBJ2-7	.	TRBV20-1	CSAREGVSYEQYF	TGCAGTGCTAGGGAGGGGGTGTCCTACGAGCAGTACTTC
many	TRBJ1-2	TRBD1	TRBV7-3	CASSLGQGALDGYTF	TGTGCCAGCAGCTTAGGGCAGGGGGCTTTGGATGGCTACACCTTC
few	TRBJ1-6	TRBD1	TRBV7-3	CASSRQGSSYNSPLHF	TGTGCCAGCAGTCGACAGGGGAGCTCCTATAATTCACCCCTCCACTTT
many	TRBJ1-1	.	TRBV6-2/TRBV6-3	CASSWGMNTEAFF	TGTGCCAGCAGTTGGGGAATGAACACTGAAGCTTTCTTT
many	TRBJ2-2	.	TRBV13	CASSLGRRAGTGELFF	TGTGCCAGCAGCTTAGGCCGGAGGGCGGGCACCGGGGAGCTGTTTTTT
few	TRBJ2-5	.	TRBV3-1	CASSRVGGETQYF	TGTGCCAGCAGCCGGGTAGGTGGAGAGACCCAGTACTTC
many	TRBJ1-3	.	TRBV29-1	CSVLEQDSGNTIYF	TGCAGCGTCCTCGAACAGGATTCTGGAAACACCATATATTTT
many	TRBJ2-7	TRBD2	TRBV20-1	CSARSTSGRMKRTYEQYF	TGCAGTGCTAGATCGACTAGCGGGAGGATGAAGCGTACCTACGAGCAGTACTTC
many	TRBJ2-3	TRBD2	TRBV29-1	CSVRLAGGVDTQYF	TGCAGCGTGAGACTAGCGGGGGGAGTAGATACGCAGTATTTT
many	TRBJ2-2	.	TRBV5-4	CASSSLTRGLRTGELFF	TGTGCCAGCAGCTCGTTAACCCGGGGGTTGAGGACCGGGGAGCTGTTTTTT
many	TRBJ2-1	TRBD2	TRBV11-2	CASSLERGARYNEQFF	TGTGCCAGCAGCTTAGAGCGGGGGGCTCGCTACAATGAGCAGTTCTTC
few	TRBJ1-6	TRBD1	TRBV7-2	CSSSTRRGGSSPLHF	TGTTCCAGCAGCACGCGCAGGGGGGGGAGTTCACCCCTCCACTTT
many	TRBJ1-2	.	TRBV4-2	CASSQGGIGADLYGYTF	TGTGCCAGCAGCCAAGGGGGGATTGGGGCAGACCTCTATGGCTACACCTTC
many	TRBJ2-5	TRBD1	TRBV4-2	CASSQDETGDETQYF	TGTGCCAGCAGCCAAGATGAGACAGGGGACGAGACCCAGTACTTC
few	TRBJ1-5	TRBD1	TRBV12-3/TRBV12-4	CASTTGTGVLQPQHF	TGTGCCAGCACCACCGGGACAGGGGTACTTCAGCCCCAGCATTTT
many	TRBJ2-7	.	TRBV4-1	CASSEAPRDPYEQYF	TGCGCCAGCAGCGAAGCCCCCAGGGATCCCTACGAGCAGTACTTC
many	TRBJ2-7	TRBD1	TRBV4-3	CASSQGDRGYEQYF	TGCGCCAGCAGCCAGGGGGACAGGGGCTACGAGCAGTACTTC
many	TRBJ2-7	TRBD1	TRBV20-1	CSARPRDRRYEQYF	TGCAGTGCTAGGCCCCGGGACAGGAGGTACGAGCAGTACTTC
many	TRBJ2-3	.	TRBV7-2	CASKVPGGRTDTQYF	TGTGCCAGCAAGGTCCCGGGGGGCCGCACAGATACGCAGTATTTT
many	TRBJ2-5	.	TRBV29-1	CSAGILQETQYF	TGCAGCGCAGGGATACTACAAGAGACCCAGTACTTC
many	TRBJ1-1	.	TRBV5-6	CASSLGASTEAFF	TGTGCCAGCAGCTTGGGGGCGAGCACTGAAGCTTTCTTT
few	TRBJ1-1	.	TRBV14	CASSPGQVAEAFF	TGTGCCAGCAGCCCTGGACAAGTCGCTGAAGCTTTCTTT
many	TRBJ2-7	.	TRBV11-2	CASSYTGFSSEQYF	TGTGCCAGCAGCTATACAGGGTTTTCGAGCGAGCAGTACTTC
many	TRBJ1-1	.	TRBV11-3	CASSPGVVTEAFF	TGTGCCAGCAGCCCCGGGGTGGTCACTGAAGCTTTCTTT
many	TRBJ2-7	.	TRBV2	CASSLDYEQYF	TGTGCCAGCAGCCTGGACTACGAGCAGTACTTC
many	TRBJ1-2	.	TRBV28	CASSRSPMWTYGYTF	TGTGCCAGCAGCCGGAGCCCAATGTGGACCTATGGCTACACCTTC
few	TRBJ1-1	TRBD1	TRBV5-1	CASSTGQMNTEAFF	TGCGCCAGCAGCACGGGACAGATGAACACTGAAGCTTTCTTT
many	TRBJ2-7	.	TRBV14	CASSQVTEQYF	TGTGCCAGCAGCCAAGTTACGGAGCAGTACTTC
many	TRBJ2-1	TRBD2	TRBV7-2	CASSLMLAGEQFF	TGTGCCAGCAGCTTAATGTTAGCGGGGGAGCAGTTCTTC
many	TRBJ2-5	TRBD1	TRBV14	CASSQLTGVIETQYF	TGTGCCAGCAGCCAGCTGACAGGGGTCATCGAGACCCAGTACTTC
few	TRBJ2-5	.	TRBV7-8	CASSLAGAPGAQYF	TGTGCCAGCAGCTTAGCGGGTGCGCCTGGGGCCCAGTACTTC
many	TRBJ1-5	.	TRBV30	CAWSDRAHSNQPQHF	TGTGCCTGGAGTGACAGGGCCCACAGCAATCAGCCCCAGCATTTT
many	TRBJ1-1	.	TRBV5-1	CASSSRGSRGTEAFF	TGCGCCAGCAGCTCACGGGGGTCCCGCGGCACTGAAGCTTTCTTT
many	TRBJ1-6	.	TRBV11-2	CASSPGPTLGSPLHF	TGTGCCAGCAGCCCCGGGCCGACTCTCGGTTCACCCCTCCACTTT
few	TRBJ2-2	.	TRBV6-5	CASESHIGELFF	TGTGCCAGCGAATCTCATATCGGGGAGCTGTTTTTT